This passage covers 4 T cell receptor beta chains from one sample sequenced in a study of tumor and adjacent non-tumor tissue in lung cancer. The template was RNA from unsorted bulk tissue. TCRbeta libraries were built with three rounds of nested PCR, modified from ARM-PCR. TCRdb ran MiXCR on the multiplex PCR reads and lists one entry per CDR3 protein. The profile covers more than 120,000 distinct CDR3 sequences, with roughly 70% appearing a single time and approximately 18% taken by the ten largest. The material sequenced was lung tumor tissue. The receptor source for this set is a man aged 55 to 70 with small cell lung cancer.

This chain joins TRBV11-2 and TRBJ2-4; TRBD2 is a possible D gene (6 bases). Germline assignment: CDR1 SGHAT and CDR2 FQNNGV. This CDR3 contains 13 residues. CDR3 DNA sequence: TGTACAAGCAGCTTAGAGGCAGCGGGCATTCAGTACTTC. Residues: CTSSLEAAGIQYF.

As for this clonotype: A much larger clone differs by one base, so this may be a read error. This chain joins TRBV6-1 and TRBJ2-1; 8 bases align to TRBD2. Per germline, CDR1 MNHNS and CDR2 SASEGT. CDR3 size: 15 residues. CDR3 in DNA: TGTGTCAGCAGCTGGGGGGGACTAGAGGTCAATGAGCAGTTCTTC. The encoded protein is CVSSWGGLEVNEQFF.

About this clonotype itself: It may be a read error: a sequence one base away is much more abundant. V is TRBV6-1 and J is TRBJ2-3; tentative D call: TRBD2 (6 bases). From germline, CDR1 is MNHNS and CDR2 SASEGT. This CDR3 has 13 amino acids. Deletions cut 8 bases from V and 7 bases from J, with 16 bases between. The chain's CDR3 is CASGEVRIYTQYF. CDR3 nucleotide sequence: TGTGCCAGCGGGGAGGTTCGCATTTATACGCAGTATTTT.

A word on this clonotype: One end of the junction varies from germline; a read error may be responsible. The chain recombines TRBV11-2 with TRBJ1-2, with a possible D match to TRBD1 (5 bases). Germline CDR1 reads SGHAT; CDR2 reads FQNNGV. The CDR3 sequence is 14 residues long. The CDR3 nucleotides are TGTGCCAGCATCACGGGGGGGTTTGGCTATGGCTACATCTTC. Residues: CASITGGFGYGYIF.